The T cell receptor beta chain under discussion was sequenced for a study of tumor-infiltrating lymphocytes in primary liver carcinoma. Study as a whole: Each participant had primary liver carcinoma, and surgical resection was the treatment. Findings of the study overall: Samples, which were bulk and unsorted, did not allow CD4+ and CD8+ repertoires to be compared.

Germline DNA was extracted alongside blood RNA, which was obtained from unsorted whole blood. The CDR3 consists of 13 residues. Trimming cost V 9 bases and J 12 bases, with 21 bases left between them. The germline gives CDR1 SGHAT, CDR2 FQDESV (reference sequence). Of note for this clonotype: As yet, its antigen is unknown.

Starting material of 500 ng total RNA yielded TCR beta cDNA via a constant-region primer. TCR beta libraries came from three nested multiplex PCR rounds using slightly modified ARM-PCR. Investigators reported that the first two PCR rounds, at approximately 11 cycles each, used TRBV1-TRBV30 forward primers with a C-beta reverse primer. TCRdb re-analysed the multiplex PCR reads in MiXCR, keeping a single row per CDR3 protein. Among fewer than 350,000 distinct CDR3 sequences listed, 60% to 80% were seen once. The sample taken for sequencing was peripheral blood. The J gene is TRBJ2-1, the V gene TRBV11-1, with a tentative D call TRBD1 (6 bases). The TCR was taken from a man aged 35 to 55 with primary liver carcinoma and hepatitis B virus infection. The DNA of the CDR3 is TGTGCCAGGAGGCAAACAGGGTTGGGTGGGCAGTTCTTC. This gives the protein CARRQTGLGGQFF.